This TCR beta chain was identified during a study of blood T cell repertoires in COVID-19 (dated by TCRdb to between 2020 and 2021). Looking at the study overall: Collaborator samples came from the United States, Italy and Spain and covered acute and convalescent phases of COVID-19. A freely available public database, intended as a resource for researchers studying the immune response to SARS-CoV-2, is where the repertoires were released. The samples were drawn from two sources: the first 160 participants of the ongoing ImmuneRACE study, and fewer than 1,500 subjects contributed by 6 global collaborators. Where available, HLA class I and class II types were taken from metadata supplied by the sample provider and were not determined by assay-based typing. Nearly every sample came with metadata listing a de-identified subject ID, COVID-19 status, age in years and sex. Deeply sampled blood TCRbeta repertoires from subjects exposed to, actively infected with, or recovered from COVID-19 were included in the dataset. The prospective study material was composed of cDNA or gDNA derived from T cells, B-cell-depleted T cells, or PBMCs. Beyond this particular receptor, the publication reports: Clinical and demographic metadata were provided uncurated, with the amount varying by source and participant.

As regards this clone: No antigen is known for it. Base-call qualities are not available, and no considerably larger clone is one nucleotide away.

The immunoSEQ Assay, a bias-controlled multiplex PCR, was used to amplify TCRbeta CDR3 regions from genomic DNA. Per the authors' processing: Within the assay, amplification of reference gene primers was used to estimate how many nucleated cells each sample contained. To quantify the absolute abundance of each unique TCRbeta CDR3 rearrangement, sequence reads were collapsed and filtered. For each sample, productive Simpson clonality was calculated as the square root of Simpson's diversity index across productive rearrangements. The table comes from immuneACCESS by way of TCRdb, which keeps in-frame sequences with V and J called. Part of the clones is missing from these tables; in studies checked, under half for an unresolved V gene and the rest for unknown reasons. V, J and clone size derive from that table, while D and trimming were established from the DNA sequence. This sample has 55,000 to 65,000 clones in its table, and approximately 90% of those were observed once. Approximately 8.8% of the sample belongs to the ten largest clones.

The collaborating institutions used their own protocols to collect whole blood in K2EDTA tubes. For TCRbeta analysis, collaborators shipped samples in one of three forms: frozen whole blood, isolated PBMCs, or DNA extracted from either of those sample types. From the germline V gene (reference sequence), CDR1 is LNHDA and CDR2 is SQIVND. Including cysteine and phenylalanine, the CDR3 has 14 amino acids. Only CDR3 DNA is held: 42 bases, read in frame from base 1. At the junction V is shortened by 7 bases and J by 2 bases; bases outside the gene matches: 6. Sequenced input: peripheral blood. Recombination linked TRBV19 to TRBJ1-2, with 8 bases in between that match TRBD1. The clonotype comes from a human donor with active COVID-19. The donor label of this sample is uncertain. The CDR3: CASTRTGTNYGYTF. Read as DNA, the sequence is TGTGCCAGTACCCGGACAGGGACCAACTATGGCTACACCTTC.